The 32 T cell receptor beta chains below come from one sample, sequenced in a study of monozygotic twins with inflammatory bowel disease. Reanalyzing the 5' RACE reads, TCRdb keeps one entry per CDR3 protein, without DNA. Reported are approximately 330,000 distinct CDR3 sequences; the ten largest clones contain 2% to 2.5%. The sequencing sample was made of blood. The receptors originated from a human donor with ulcerative colitis or Crohn's disease, or a healthy co-twin of an affected twin (not recorded which).

CDR3 region: CSARLTGYSEQYF. This rearrangement joins TRBV20-1 to TRBJ2-7; the TCRdb call, TRBD1, lacks DNA for checking. Germline CDR1 and CDR2: DFQATT and SNEGSKA (reference sequence). This CDR3 is built from 13 residues.

The J gene is TRBJ2-5, the V gene TRBV7-2; TCRdb's D gene call, TRBD1, goes unchecked for lack of DNA. Per germline, CDR1 SGHTA and CDR2 FQGNSA. The CDR3 has 13 amino acids. The CDR3 here is CASSVGTGETQYF.

V is TRBV20-1 and J is TRBJ2-6; TCRdb designates TRBD1, a call that cannot be tested without DNA. The CDR3 totals 12 residues. CDR1 is DFQATT and CDR2 is SNEGSKA in the germline V gene (reference sequence). The CDR3 protein is CSAPGGANVLTF.

The rearrangement joins TRBV12-3 or TRBV12-4 to TRBJ1-5. The CDR3 covers 14 residues. CDR3: CASSPSASHQPQHF.

The chain couples TRBV15 to TRBJ2-3. The CDR3 loop spans 16 amino acids. CDR1 is LNHNV, CDR2 YYDKDF, per germline (reference sequence). CDR3 residues: CATSRDISPSTDTQYF.

V usage is TRBV7-2 and J usage is TRBJ1-5. The CDR3 spans 14 residues. From germline, CDR1 is SGHTA and CDR2 FQGNSA. The CDR3 is CASSSGYSGGPQHF.

The chain has TRBV7-2 and TRBJ2-3; lacking DNA, the TRBD1 call made by TCRdb goes unchecked. Germline V gene lookup returns CDR1 SGHTA and CDR2 FQGNSA. The CDR3 length is 15 residues. CDR3: CASSLVSGGADTQYF.

The rearrangement links TRBV11-2 to TRBJ2-1; the D call from TCRdb, TRBD2, cannot be confirmed without DNA. The CDR3 runs to 13 residues. Germline V CDR1 and CDR2: SGHAT, FQNNGV. CDR3 in amino acids: CASSLVAGGMQFF.

The CDR3 sequence: CASSHPPSGTSGLSSYNEQFF. The V call is TRBV4-1, the J call TRBJ2-1; TCRdb's D call, TRBD2, is unchecked because there is no DNA. The CDR3 has 21 residues. Germline CDR1 reads MGHRA; CDR2 reads YSYEKL.

This chain's CDR3 is CASTLGVAQAFF. The chain couples TRBV12-3 or TRBV12-4 to TRBJ1-1. The CDR3 length is 12 residues.

J is TRBJ1-6 and V is TRBV20-1. The CDR3 runs to 15 residues. Looked up from germline, CDR1 is DFQATT and CDR2 is SNEGSKA (reference sequence). This chain's CDR3 is CSARDRSSYNSPLHF.

This chain joins TRBV20-1 and TRBJ1-5. Germline-derived CDR1 and CDR2 are DFQATT and SNEGSKA (reference sequence). This CDR3 is 13 amino acids long. The CDR3 loop reads CSARNSRDQPQHF.

V usage is TRBV3-1 and J usage is TRBJ1-3. Germline CDR1 LGHDT, CDR2 YNNKEL (reference sequence). CDR3 size: 14 residues. The CDR3 reads CASSFSGSGNTIYF. The variable domain in full, with the rest retrieved from reference TRBV3-1 and TRBJ1-3, is DTAVSQTPKYLVTQMGNDKSIKCEQNLGHDTMYWYKQDSKKFLKIMFSYNNKELIINETVPNRFSPKSPDKAHLNLHINSLELGDSAVYFCASSFSGSGNTIYFGEGSWLTVV.

The chain combines TRBV5-1 with TRBJ1-2. The CDR3 runs to 14 residues. Germline CDR1 and CDR2: SGHRS and YFSETQ. The CDR3 here is CASSLEGKSYGYTF.

The V call is TRBV29-1, the J call TRBJ2-1. Germline V gene lookup returns CDR1 SQVTM and CDR2 ANQGSEA. The CDR3 consists of 12 residues. The CDR3 loop reads CSVDRTYNEQFF.

This chain uses TRBV5-1 with TRBJ1-2; TCRdb designates TRBD1, a call that cannot be tested without DNA. The CDR3 spans 16 residues. Germline CDR1 SGHRS, CDR2 YFSETQ. The chain's CDR3 is CASSLSLGTLNYGYTF.

This chain connects TRBV5-4 to TRBJ2-7; TCRdb calls TRBD2, which cannot be checked without DNA. The V gene's germline CDR1 is SGHNT and CDR2 YYREEE (reference sequence). The CDR3 runs 15 residues. The CDR3 protein is CASSPGLAGEREQYF.

This rearrangement joins TRBV20-1 to TRBJ2-5; without DNA, the TCRdb call of TRBD2 cannot be checked. The CDR3 consists of 14 residues. Germline V lookup: CDR1 DFQATT, CDR2 SNEGSKA (reference sequence). The CDR3 is CSAHPSRGEETQYF.

V usage is TRBV4-1 and J usage is TRBJ2-4. Germline CDR1 MGHRA, CDR2 YSYEKL. The CDR3 runs 11 residues. The CDR3 sequence: CASSQADIQYF.

The genes are TRBV11-1 and TRBJ2-7; TCRdb gives TRBD2 as the D gene, but with no DNA this cannot be confirmed. This CDR3 contains 18 residues. Germline CDR1 and CDR2: SGHAT and FQDESV (reference sequence). CDR3 sequence reads: CASSPRAAKGLELREQYF.

The CDR3 sequence is CASSQGTGITDTQYF. J is TRBJ2-3 and V is TRBV4-1; the TCRdb call, TRBD1, lacks DNA for checking. The CDR3 loop spans 15 amino acids. Germline V gene data show CDR1 as MGHRA and CDR2 as YSYEKL.

The chain couples TRBV5-1 to TRBJ2-7; lacking DNA, the TRBD1 call made by TCRdb goes unchecked. This CDR3 has 16 amino acids. Per the germline V gene, CDR1 is SGHRS and CDR2 is YFSETQ. The CDR3 region is CASSLAYGQGAYEQYF. Based on the CDR3 plus reference TRBV5-1 and TRBJ2-7, the full variable domain is KAGVTQTPRYLIKTRGQQVTLSCSPISGHRSVSWYQQTPGQGLQFLFEYFSETQRNKGNFPGRFSGRQFSNSRSEMNVSTLELGDSALYLCASSLAYGQGAYEQYFGPGTRLTVT.

V is TRBV5-1 and J is TRBJ2-7; TCRdb reports TRBD2, a call that lacks DNA to check it against. This CDR3 comprises 14 residues. Germline V lookup: CDR1 SGHRS, CDR2 YFSETQ. Here the CDR3 reads CASSLLGADHEQYF.

The CDR3 sequence is CASSVVGQGGEQYF. The V call is TRBV9, the J call TRBJ2-7; TCRdb calls TRBD1, which cannot be checked without DNA. The CDR3 has 14 amino acids. Germline assignment: CDR1 SGDLS and CDR2 YYNGEE.

The chain combines TRBV7-2 with TRBJ1-5; no DNA is available, so the TRBD1 call from TCRdb remains unchecked. Germline V CDR1 and CDR2: SGHTA, FQGNSA. The CDR3 spans 17 residues. CDR3 sequence: CASSWGPGEYSNQPQHF.

This chain uses TRBV7-8 with TRBJ1-1. This CDR3 spans 15 amino acids. Germline CDR1 reads SGHVS; CDR2 reads FQNEAQ. This CDR3 is CASSLVVWAGTEAFF. The complete variable domain, with remaining parts taken from reference TRBV7-8 and TRBJ1-1, reads GAGVSQSPRYKVAKRGQDVALRCDPISGHVSLFWYQQALGQGPEFLTYFQNEAQLDKSGLPSDRFFAERPEGSVSTLKIQRTQQEDSAVYLCASSLVVWAGTEAFFGQGTRLTVV.

V and J are TRBV19 and TRBJ2-7; lacking DNA, the TRBD2 call made by TCRdb goes unchecked. This CDR3 spans 17 amino acids. Germline assignment: CDR1 LNHDA and CDR2 SQIVND (reference sequence). The CDR3: CASSIASGRSAAYEQYF.

The V gene is TRBV7-3, the J gene TRBJ2-1. The germline gives CDR1 SGHTA, CDR2 FQGTGA. The CDR3 is 15 amino acids. CDR3 protein: CASSLNSDFYNEQFF.

CDR3 region: CASSPGISPVTDTQYF. The chain uses TRBV5-1 and TRBJ2-3. CDR1 is SGHRS, CDR2 YFSETQ, per germline. The CDR3 spans 16 residues.

The rearrangement joins TRBV5-1 to TRBJ1-1. Germline values: CDR1 SGHRS, CDR2 YFSETQ. The CDR3 has 14 amino acids. The CDR3 loop reads CASSLNNLNTEAFF.

This rearrangement joins TRBV4-1 to TRBJ2-1; TCRdb returns TRBD2, unconfirmable since there is no DNA. This CDR3 has 17 residues. The germline gives CDR1 MGHRA, CDR2 YSYEKL. CDR3 sequence: CASSQDPWIAGPNEQFF.

The gene calls are TRBV7-8 and TRBJ2-4; TCRdb proposes TRBD1, but this gene call is untestable without DNA. Looked up from germline, CDR1 is SGHVS and CDR2 is FQNEAQ. The CDR3 has 16 amino acids. CDR3 amino acids: CASSLRATPGKNIQYF.